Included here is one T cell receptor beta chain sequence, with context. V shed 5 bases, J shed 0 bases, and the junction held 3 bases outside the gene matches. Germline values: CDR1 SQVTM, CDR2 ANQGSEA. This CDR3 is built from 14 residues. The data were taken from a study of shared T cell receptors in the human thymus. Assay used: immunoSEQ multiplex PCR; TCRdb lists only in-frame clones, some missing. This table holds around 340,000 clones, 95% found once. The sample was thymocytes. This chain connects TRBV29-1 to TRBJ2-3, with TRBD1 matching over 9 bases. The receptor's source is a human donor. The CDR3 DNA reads TGCAGCGTTCGGGACAGGGCTAGCACAGATACGCAGTATTTT. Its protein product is CSVRDRASTDTQYF.